This TCR beta chain was identified during a study of PD-1 blockade in classical Hodgkin lymphoma. Time point: cycle 4 day 1 (C4D1), after five to seven weeks of nivolumab. Every patient was affected by relapse after autologous stem cell transplantation, while exposure to brentuximab vedotin was not uniform. Findings of the study overall: Reported baseline diversity: healthy donors highest, relapsed/refractory patients lowest.

In the case of this clone: As yet, its antigen is unknown.

The data were produced by immunoSEQ multiplex PCR, yet TCRdb's version contains in-frame clones alone and is incomplete. This sample yields approximately 52,000 clones, of which 86% are seen a single time; roughly 7.1% belongs to the top ten. The sample in question was peripheral blood mononuclear cells (PBMCs), obtained before the fourth cycle of nivolumab. The clonotype originates from a human donor with classical Hodgkin lymphoma.

As DNA, the CDR3 is TGTGCCAGCAGCTTACTGCTCGGACGGGGATCCTACGAGCAGTACTTC. Protein product: CASSLLLGRGSYEQYF. This chain joins TRBV7-9 and TRBJ2-7; D is possibly TRBD2 (5 bases). Deletions cut 2 bases from V and 1 base from J, with 15 bases between. The CDR3 contains 16 residues. Germline-derived CDR1 and CDR2 are SEHNR and FQNEAQ (reference sequence).